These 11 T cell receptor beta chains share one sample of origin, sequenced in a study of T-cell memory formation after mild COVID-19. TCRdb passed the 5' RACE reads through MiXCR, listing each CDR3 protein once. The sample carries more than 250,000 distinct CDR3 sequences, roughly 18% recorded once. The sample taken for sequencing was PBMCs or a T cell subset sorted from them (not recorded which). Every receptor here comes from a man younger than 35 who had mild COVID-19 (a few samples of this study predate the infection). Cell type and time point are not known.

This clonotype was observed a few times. The CDR3 here is CASSWTEDYGYTF. The CDR3, as DNA: TGTGCCAGCAGCTGGACAGAGGACTATGGCTACACCTTC. V usage is TRBV25-1 and J usage is TRBJ1-2; D might be TRBD1 (6 bases). The CDR3 sequence is 13 residues long. V was cut by 6 bases and J by 3 bases, with 11 bases left in between. The germline gives CDR1 MGHDK, CDR2 SYGVNS.

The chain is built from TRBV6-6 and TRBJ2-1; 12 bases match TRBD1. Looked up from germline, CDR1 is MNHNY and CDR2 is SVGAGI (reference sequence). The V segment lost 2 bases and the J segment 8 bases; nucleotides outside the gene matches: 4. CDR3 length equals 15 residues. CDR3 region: CASSYRDRGLDEQFF. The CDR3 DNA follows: TGTGCCAGCAGTTACAGGGACAGGGGGCTTGATGAGCAGTTCTTC.

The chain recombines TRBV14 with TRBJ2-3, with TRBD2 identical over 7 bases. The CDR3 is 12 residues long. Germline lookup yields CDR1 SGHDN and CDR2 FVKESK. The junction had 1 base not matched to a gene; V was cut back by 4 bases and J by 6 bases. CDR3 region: CASSRGGDTQYF. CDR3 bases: TGTGCCAGCAGCCGGGGGGGGGATACGCAGTATTTT.

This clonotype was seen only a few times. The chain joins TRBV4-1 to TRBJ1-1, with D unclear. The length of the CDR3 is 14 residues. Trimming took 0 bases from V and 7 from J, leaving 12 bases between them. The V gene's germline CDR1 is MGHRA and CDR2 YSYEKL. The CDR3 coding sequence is TGCGCCAGCAGCCAAGAGGCCTGGCGGAGTGAAGCTTTCTTT. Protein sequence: CASSQEAWRSEAFF.

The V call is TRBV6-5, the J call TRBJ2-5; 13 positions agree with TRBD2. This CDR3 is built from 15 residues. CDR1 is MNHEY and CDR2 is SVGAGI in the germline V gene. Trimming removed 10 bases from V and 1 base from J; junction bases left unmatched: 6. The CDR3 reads CAIKGTSGAQETQYF. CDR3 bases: TGTGCCATCAAGGGGACTAGCGGGGCCCAAGAGACCCAGTACTTC.

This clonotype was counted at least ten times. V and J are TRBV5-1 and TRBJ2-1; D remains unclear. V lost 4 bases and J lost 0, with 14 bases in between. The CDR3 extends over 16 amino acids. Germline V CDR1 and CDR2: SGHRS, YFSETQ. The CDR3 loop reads CASSPKDQSSYNEQFF. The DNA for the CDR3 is TGCGCCAGCAGCCCAAAGGACCAGAGCTCCTACAATGAGCAGTTCTTC.

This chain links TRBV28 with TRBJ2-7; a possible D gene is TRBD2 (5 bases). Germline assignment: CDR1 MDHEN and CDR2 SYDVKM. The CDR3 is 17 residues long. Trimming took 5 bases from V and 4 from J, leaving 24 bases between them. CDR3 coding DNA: TGTGCCAGCAGTACCCGGGAAATCCAATCTACTGTTTACGAGCAGTACGTC. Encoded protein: CASSTREIQSTVYEQYV.

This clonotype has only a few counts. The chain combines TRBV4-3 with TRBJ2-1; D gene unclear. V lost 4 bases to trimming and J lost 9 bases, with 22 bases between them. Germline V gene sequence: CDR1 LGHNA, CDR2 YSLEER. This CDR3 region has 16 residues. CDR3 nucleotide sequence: TGCGCCAGCAGCCCCGATGCTAGGCAGCTTTCGAGTGAGCAGTTCTTC. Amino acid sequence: CASSPDARQLSSEQFF.

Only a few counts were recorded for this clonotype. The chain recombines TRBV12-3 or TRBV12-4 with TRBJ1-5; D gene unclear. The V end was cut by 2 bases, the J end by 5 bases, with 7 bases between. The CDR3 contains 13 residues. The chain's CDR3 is CASSLIVDQPQHF. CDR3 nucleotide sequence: TGTGCCAGCAGTTTAATAGTGGATCAGCCCCAGCATTTT.

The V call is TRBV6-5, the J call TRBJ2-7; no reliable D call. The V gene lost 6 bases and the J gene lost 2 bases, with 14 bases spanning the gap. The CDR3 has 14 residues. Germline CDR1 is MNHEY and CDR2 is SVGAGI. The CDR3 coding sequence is TGTGCCAGCAGCCCCCCCGCGCGTCCCTACGAGCAGTACTTC. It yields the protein CASSPPARPYEQYF.

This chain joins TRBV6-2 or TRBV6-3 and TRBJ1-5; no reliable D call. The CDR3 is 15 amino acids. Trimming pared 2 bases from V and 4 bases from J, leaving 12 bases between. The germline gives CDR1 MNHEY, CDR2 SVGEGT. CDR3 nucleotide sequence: TGTGCCAGCAGTTACAGACTGCTAGGGAATCAGCCCCAGCATTTT. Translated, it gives CASSYRLLGNQPQHF.